What follows are 29 T cell receptor beta chains derived from one specimen sequenced in a study of blood T cell repertoires in COVID-19. Produced via immunoSEQ multiplex PCR; TCRdb's table is partial and in-frame only. The table includes some 240,000 clones, 84% detected once. The sequencing sample was made of PBMCs or T cells enriched from blood (not recorded which). The receptor source for this set is a man younger than 45 with acute COVID-19.

This chain joins TRBV28 and TRBJ1-5; possibly TRBD1 for D (5 bases). The CDR3 covers 14 residues. Trimming took 10 bases from V and 6 from J, leaving 19 bases between them. In germline, CDR1 is MDHEN, CDR2 SYDVKM. CDR3 sequence: CAIRNSGAPQPQHF. As DNA, the CDR3 is TGTGCCATCCGTAATAGCGGGGCCCCTCAGCCCCAGCATTTT.

The chain has TRBV6-5 and TRBJ2-7; 9 nucleotides agree with TRBD1. This CDR3 comprises 14 residues. Trimming cost V 5 bases and J 1 base; bases outside gene matches: 3. Germline values: CDR1 MNHEY, CDR2 SVGAGI. Here the CDR3 DNA reads TGTGCCAGCAGTAAGGACAGGGGTTCCTACGAGCAGTACGTC. Encoded protein: CASSKDRGSYEQYV.

The chain links TRBV5-4 to TRBJ2-3, with D possibly being TRBD2 (7 bases). There are 15 residues in the CDR3. Germline CDR1 reads SGHNT; CDR2 reads YYREEE (reference sequence). The ends were cut back, 0 bases at V and 5 bases at J, with 13 bases in the middle. CDR3 DNA: TGTGCCAGCAGCTTGGTGGGGGGGCCCGAAGATACGCAGTATTTT. Protein: CASSLVGGPEDTQYF.

The rearrangement uses TRBV5-6 and TRBJ2-5; D might be TRBD2 (5 bases). The germline V gene encodes CDR1 SGHDT and CDR2 YYEEEE. The CDR3 extends over 13 amino acids. V dropped 4 bases and J dropped 5 bases, with 12 bases sitting between them. This CDR3 reads CASSGLRVETQYF. The DNA for the CDR3 is TGTGCCAGCAGCGGACTCCGGGTGGAGACCCAGTACTTC.

The rearrangement uses TRBV27 and TRBJ2-1; 11 nucleotides line up with TRBD2. Trimming at V came to 5 bases and at J to 7 bases, leaving 13 bases not matched to a gene. The CDR3 covers 17 residues. Per the germline V gene, CDR1 is MNHEY and CDR2 is SMNVEV (reference sequence). CDR3 in amino acids: CASSTTLAGGLKNEQFF. Written as DNA, the CDR3 is TGTGCCAGCAGTACGACCTTAGCGGGGGGGCTGAAGAATGAGCAGTTCTTC.

The V and J genes are TRBV11-2 and TRBJ1-5; D call uncertain. This CDR3 comprises 10 residues. The germline V and J ends were trimmed by 8 bases and 9 bases, with 8 bases remaining between them. Germline CDR1 is SGHAT and CDR2 is FQNNGV. This CDR3 is CASRRWPQHF. The CDR3 nucleotides read TGTGCCAGCCGGCGGTGGCCCCAGCATTTT.

The sample holds one count of this clone. The chain couples TRBV4-2 to TRBJ2-5; a weak D match, TRBD2 (5 bases). The CDR3 totals 13 residues. The germline CDR1 and CDR2 sequences are LGHNA and YNFKEQ. V shed 2 bases and J shed 5 bases, with 9 bases lying between them. The CDR3 here is CASSQNRGETQYF. As DNA, the CDR3 is TGTGCCAGCAGCCAAAACCGAGGGGAGACCCAGTACTTC.

This CDR3 reads CASSLRDRGYGYTF. In nucleotides, the CDR3 is TGTGCCAGCAGCTTAAGAGACAGGGGATATGGCTACACCTTC. The chain is built from TRBV7-2 and TRBJ1-2; the match to TRBD1 covers 8 bases. The CDR3 is 14 amino acids. The J segment lost 5 bases and the V segment lost 2 bases, leaving 4 bases of the junction unmatched. In germline, CDR1 is SGHTA, CDR2 FQGNSA.

To note about this clone: At one end, the junction sequence differs from germline, possibly due to a read error. The chain carries TRBV18 and TRBJ2-1, with TRBD2 as a possible D gene (6 bases). CDR3 length: 14 residues. Germline V gene sequence: CDR1 KGHSH, CDR2 LQKENI. DNA of the CDR3: TGTGCCAGCTTACCACAGGCGGGGAACAATGAGCAGTTCTTC. Translating gives CASLPQAGNNEQFF.

This clone was recorded once. This rearrangement joins TRBV18 to TRBJ1-1; TRBD1 might be the D (5 bases). The germline CDR1 and CDR2 sequences are KGHSH and LQKENI. The CDR3 length is 14 residues. V lost 3 bases, J lost 1 base, and 9 bases lay in between. As DNA, the CDR3 is TGTGCCAGCTCACCTACAGGACAGAACACTGAAGCTTTCTTT. Protein sequence: CASSPTGQNTEAFF.

The rearrangement links TRBV11-2 to TRBJ1-1; no definite D call. V gave up 5 bases and J gave up 6 bases, with 10 bases separating them. The CDR3 is 12 amino acids. Germline-derived CDR1 and CDR2 are SGHAT and FQNNGV. In DNA form, the CDR3 reads TGTGCCAGCAGCCCCTCAGTCGCTGAAGCTTTCTTT. Its translation: CASSPSVAEAFF.

The chain links TRBV11-3 to TRBJ2-1, with TRBD2 identical over 12 bases. With 5 bases clipped from V and 4 bases from J, the junction kept 6 bases outside the gene matches. CDR1 and CDR2 (germline): SGHNT, YENEEA. The CDR3 has 16 residues. The CDR3 reads CASSPSSGRGYNEQFF. For the CDR3, the DNA is TGTGCCAGCAGCCCTTCTAGCGGGAGGGGGTACAATGAGCAGTTCTTC.

This clone was counted only a few times. V and J are TRBV19 and TRBJ2-3, with D possibly matching TRBD2 (6 bases). CDR3 length: 14 amino acids. CDR1 and CDR2 (germline): LNHDA, SQIVND (reference sequence). The V gene lost 2 bases and the J gene lost 6 bases, with 12 bases spanning the gap. The CDR3 spells CASSISGVLDTQYF. CDR3 DNA sequence: TGTGCCAGTAGTATATCGGGGGTGTTGGATACGCAGTATTTT.

V usage is TRBV7-6 and J usage is TRBJ1-6, with 8 bases aligning to TRBD1. The CDR3 consists of 14 residues. CDR1 is SGHVS and CDR2 is FNYEAQ in the germline V gene. V shed 6 bases and J 10 bases; nucleotides not matched to a gene: 8. DNA for the CDR3: TGTGCCAGCAGTCCAAGGACAGGGAAATCACCCCTCCACTTT. This gives the protein CASSPRTGKSPLHF.

This chain links TRBV27 with TRBJ1-1; D perhaps matches TRBD1 (5 bases). Germline lookup yields CDR1 MNHEY and CDR2 SMNVEV (reference sequence). V was cut by 3 bases and J by 6 bases, with 14 bases left in between. CDR3 length: 14 residues. This CDR3 reads CASSFREGSSEAFF. CDR3 DNA sequence: TGTGCCAGCAGTTTCAGGGAGGGATCGTCTGAAGCTTTCTTT.

This chain's CDR3 is CASSQDPRGPTGELFF. The CDR3 nucleotides are TGTGCCAGCAGCCAAGACCCCAGGGGCCCCACCGGGGAGCTGTTTTTT. V and J are TRBV4-2 and TRBJ2-2; TRBD1 is a possible D gene (6 bases). Trimming left V 0 bases short and J 4 bases short, with 12 bases between. Looked up from germline, CDR1 is LGHNA and CDR2 is YNFKEQ. The CDR3 consists of 16 residues.

This clone was seen just once. This chain links TRBV4-1 with TRBJ2-1; 11 nucleotides match TRBD2. Germline CDR1 is MGHRA and CDR2 is YSYEKL. The CDR3 spans 19 residues. Trimming took 5 bases from V and 2 from J; bases not matched to a gene: 14. The CDR3 DNA reads TGCGCCAGCAGCGAATCCGGGACTAGCGGATCTGGCGCCTACAATGAGCAGTTCTTC. This sequence encodes CASSESGTSGSGAYNEQFF.

J is TRBJ2-2 and V is TRBV5-1, with TRBD1 identical over 7 bases. The V gene's germline CDR1 is SGHRS and CDR2 YFSETQ. There are 15 residues in the CDR3. V lost 6 bases, J lost 2 bases, and 7 bases stayed unmatched. CDR3 DNA: TGCGCCAGCACTCGAACAGGGGATAACACCGGGGAGCTGTTTTTT. Translated: CASTRTGDNTGELFF. Full variable domain (rest looked up from reference TRBV5-1 and TRBJ2-2): KAGVTQTPRYLIKTRGQQVTLSCSPISGHRSVSWYQQTPGQGLQFLFEYFSETQRNKGNFPGRFSGRQFSNSRSEMNVSTLELGDSALYLCASTRTGDNTGELFFGEGSRLTVL.

The rearrangement uses TRBV6-5 and TRBJ2-7; the match to TRBD1 covers 7 bases. The germline V gene encodes CDR1 MNHEY and CDR2 SVGAGI. CDR3 length: 16 amino acids. V lost 2 bases and J lost 2; bases outside the gene matches: 9. The CDR3, as DNA: TGTGCCAGCAGTTACGATAAAGGGGGCCAAACCTACGAGCAGTACGTC. It is translated as CASSYDKGGQTYEQYV.

This clone occurred many times. The chain couples TRBV5-5 to TRBJ2-7; D gene uncertain. V was cut by 4 bases and J by 4 bases, with 12 bases left in between. Germline loops: CDR1 SGHKS, CDR2 YYEKEE (reference sequence). This CDR3 has 13 amino acids. This chain's CDR3 is CASSLETQYEQYV. CDR3 in DNA: TGTGCCAGCAGCCTCGAGACACAGTACGAGCAGTACGTC.

Points on this clone: The sample has other DNA sequences that encode this CDR3 too. This chain links TRBV18 with TRBJ1-5; 9 bases align to TRBD1. CDR3 length equals 15 residues. J lost 4 bases, V lost 3 bases, and 4 bases had no gene match. Per the germline V gene, CDR1 is KGHSH and CDR2 is LQKENI. The CDR3 nucleotides are TGTGCCAGCTCACCGCTCGGACAGGGGAATCAGCCCCAGCATTTT. Residues: CASSPLGQGNQPQHF. Complete variable domain (other parts from reference TRBV18 and TRBJ1-5): NAGVMQNPRHLVRRRGQEARLRCSPMKGHSHVYWYRQLPEEGLKFMVYLQKENIIDESGMPKERFSAEFPKEGPSILRIQQVVRGDSAAYFCASSPLGQGNQPQHFGDGTRLSIL.

The chain has TRBV28 and TRBJ1-5, with 8 bases fitting TRBD1. Germline V gene data show CDR1 as MDHEN and CDR2 as SYDVKM. This CDR3 is 13 amino acids long. Losses at the gene ends were 4 bases for V and 11 bases for J; bases not matched to a gene: 7. The chain's CDR3 is CASSSGQGRAQHF. The CDR3, as DNA: TGTGCCAGCAGTTCAGGACAGGGTAGGGCCCAGCATTTT.

The chain has TRBV9 and TRBJ1-6, with 9 bases identical to TRBD1. The junction had 17 bases not matched to a gene; V was cut back by 4 bases and J by 9 bases. The CDR3 runs to 18 residues. Germline V gene sequence: CDR1 SGDLS, CDR2 YYNGEE. CDR3 sequence: CASSPAAGQGLTRSPLHF. In DNA, the CDR3 is TGTGCCAGCAGCCCTGCCGCGGGACAGGGTTTAACTCGTTCACCCCTCCACTTT.

CDR3 in amino acids: CASSLFQGIGELFF. In DNA form, the CDR3 reads TGCGCCAGCAGCTTGTTCCAGGGGATCGGGGAGCTGTTTTTT. The rearrangement uses TRBV5-1 and TRBJ2-2, with D possibly TRBD1 on 6 matching bases. This CDR3 comprises 14 residues. Trimming shortened V by 1 base and J by 7 bases, and 11 bases separated the two germline ends. CDR1 and CDR2 from the germline V gene are SGHRS and YFSETQ.

In this sample, this clone turned up once. The chain carries TRBV19 and TRBJ1-3; 7 nucleotides align to TRBD1. The CDR3 sequence is 13 residues long. With 8 bases clipped from V and 8 bases from J, the junction kept 9 bases outside the gene matches. Germline V gene lookup returns CDR1 LNHDA and CDR2 SQIVND (reference sequence). Written as DNA, the CDR3 is TGTGCCAGTTCTACCGGCAGGGGGTACACCATATATTTT. Translating gives CASSTGRGYTIYF.

The CDR3, as DNA: TGTGCCTGGAGTCTTTCAGTCATGAACACTGAAGCTTTCTTT. Translation: CAWSLSVMNTEAFF. The rearrangement joins TRBV30 to TRBJ1-1; D ambiguous. Germline CDR1 GTSNPN, CDR2 SVGIG (reference sequence). Trimming shortened V by 2 bases and J by 0 bases, and 10 bases separated the two germline ends. The CDR3 has 14 residues. Full variable domain (remainder filled in from reference TRBV30 and TRBJ1-1): SQTIHQWPATLVQPVGSPLSLECTVEGTSNPNLYWYRQAAGRGLQLLFYSVGIGQISSEVPQNLSASRPQDRQFILSSKKLLLSDSGFYLCAWSLSVMNTEAFFGQGTRLTVV.

The chain employs TRBV18 and TRBJ2-3, with a tentative D call TRBD2 (6 bases). The CDR3 has 14 residues. Per the germline V gene, CDR1 is KGHSH and CDR2 is LQKENI. V lost 3 bases, J lost 2 bases, and 9 bases lay in between. The CDR3 region has the DNA TGTGCCAGCTCACCGGCGGGGTTCACAGATACGCAGTATTTT. Protein product: CASSPAGFTDTQYF.

The chain uses TRBV6-5 and TRBJ1-1; D gene ambiguous. The germline CDR1 and CDR2 sequences are MNHEY and SVGAGI. V was clipped by 8 bases and J by 5 bases, with 12 bases between them. The CDR3 is made up of 12 amino acids. The CDR3 DNA is TGTGCCAGCCTAGCCGGGAGGACTGAAGCTTTCTTT. Protein product: CASLAGRTEAFF.

The rearrangement uses TRBV5-4 and TRBJ1-2, with D tentatively TRBD1 (5 bases). Germline values: CDR1 SGHNT, CDR2 YYREEE (reference sequence). The CDR3 has 13 residues. Trimming left V 0 bases short and J 3 bases short, with 6 bases between. The CDR3 sequence: CASSLARDYGYTF. CDR3 DNA sequence: TGTGCCAGCAGCTTGGCCAGGGACTATGGCTACACCTTC.